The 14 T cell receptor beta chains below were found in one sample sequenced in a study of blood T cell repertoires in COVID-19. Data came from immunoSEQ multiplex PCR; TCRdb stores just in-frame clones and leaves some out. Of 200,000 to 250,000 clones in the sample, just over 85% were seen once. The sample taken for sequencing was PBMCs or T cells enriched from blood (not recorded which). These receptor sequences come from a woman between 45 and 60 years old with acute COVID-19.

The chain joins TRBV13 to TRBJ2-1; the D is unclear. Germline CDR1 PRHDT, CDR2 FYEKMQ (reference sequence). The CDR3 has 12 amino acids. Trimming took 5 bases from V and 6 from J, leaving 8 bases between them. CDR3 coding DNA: TGTGCCAGCAGCCTTGGCTTCAATGAGCAGTTCTTC. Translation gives CASSLGFNEQFF.

This CDR3 reads CASSYGSGGFYEQYF. CDR3 nucleotides: TGTGCCAGCAGTTACGGTAGCGGGGGATTCTACGAGCAGTACTTC. The chain uses TRBV6-5 and TRBJ2-7; 9 bases match TRBD2. Germline assignment: CDR1 MNHEY and CDR2 SVGAGI. The junction had 5 bases not matched to a gene; V was cut back by 2 bases and J by 3 bases. The CDR3 sequence is 15 residues long.

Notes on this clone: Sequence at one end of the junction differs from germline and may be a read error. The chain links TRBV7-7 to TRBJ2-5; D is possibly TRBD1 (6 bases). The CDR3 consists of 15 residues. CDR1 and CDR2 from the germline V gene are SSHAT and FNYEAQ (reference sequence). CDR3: CASSLAGRGTETQYF. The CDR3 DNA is TGTGCTAGCAGCTTAGCTGGCAGGGGCACGGAGACCCAGTACTTC.

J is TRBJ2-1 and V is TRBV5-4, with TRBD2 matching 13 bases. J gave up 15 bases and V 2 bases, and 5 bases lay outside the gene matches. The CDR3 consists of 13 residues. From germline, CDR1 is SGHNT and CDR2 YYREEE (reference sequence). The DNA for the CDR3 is TGTGCCAGCAGCTTCGGACTAGCGGGAGCTCTGTTCTTC. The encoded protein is CASSFGLAGALFF. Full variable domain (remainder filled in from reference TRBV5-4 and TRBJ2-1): ETGVTQSPTHLIKTRGQQVTLRCSSQSGHNTVSWYQQALGQGPQFIFQYYREEENGRGNFPPRFSGLQFPNYSSELNVNALELDDSALYLCASSFGLAGALFFGPGTRLTVL.

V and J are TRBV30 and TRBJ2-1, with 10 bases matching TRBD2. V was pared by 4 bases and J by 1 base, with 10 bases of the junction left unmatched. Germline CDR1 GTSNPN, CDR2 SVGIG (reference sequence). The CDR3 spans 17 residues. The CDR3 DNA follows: TGTGCCTGGAAGGCTAGCGGGAGCGGTCAATCCTACAATGAGCAGTTCTTC. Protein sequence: CAWKASGSGQSYNEQFF.

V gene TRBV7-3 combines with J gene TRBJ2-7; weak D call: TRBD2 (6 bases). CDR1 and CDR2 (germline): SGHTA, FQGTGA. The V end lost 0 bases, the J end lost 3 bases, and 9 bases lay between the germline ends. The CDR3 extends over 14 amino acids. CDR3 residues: CASSLTGRDYEQYF. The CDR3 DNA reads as TGTGCCAGCAGCTTAACTGGGCGGGACTACGAGCAGTACTTC.

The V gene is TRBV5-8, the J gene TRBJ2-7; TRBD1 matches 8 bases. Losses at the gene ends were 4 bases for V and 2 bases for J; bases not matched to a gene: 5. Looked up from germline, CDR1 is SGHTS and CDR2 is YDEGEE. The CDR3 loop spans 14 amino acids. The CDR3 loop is CASSQGQGPYEQYF. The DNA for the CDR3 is TGTGCCAGCAGCCAAGGACAGGGCCCCTACGAGCAGTACTTC.

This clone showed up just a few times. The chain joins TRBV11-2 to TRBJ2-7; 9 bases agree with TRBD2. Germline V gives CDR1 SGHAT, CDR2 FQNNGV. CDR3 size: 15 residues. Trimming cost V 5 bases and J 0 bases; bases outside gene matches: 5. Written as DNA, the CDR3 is TGTGCCAGCAGCGCGACTAGCGGTTACTCCTACGAGCAGTACTTC. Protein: CASSATSGYSYEQYF.

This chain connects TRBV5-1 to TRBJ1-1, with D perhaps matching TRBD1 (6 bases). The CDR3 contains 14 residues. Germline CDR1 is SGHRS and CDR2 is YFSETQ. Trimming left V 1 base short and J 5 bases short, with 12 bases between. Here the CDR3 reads CASSLSGVRTEAFF. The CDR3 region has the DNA TGCGCCAGCAGCTTGTCAGGGGTTAGGACTGAAGCTTTCTTT.

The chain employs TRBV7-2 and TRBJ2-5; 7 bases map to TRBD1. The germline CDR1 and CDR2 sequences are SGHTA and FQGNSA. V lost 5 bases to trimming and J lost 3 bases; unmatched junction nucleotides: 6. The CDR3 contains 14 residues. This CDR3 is CASSRGTDEETQYF. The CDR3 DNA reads TGTGCCAGCAGCAGAGGGACAGATGAAGAGACCCAGTACTTC.

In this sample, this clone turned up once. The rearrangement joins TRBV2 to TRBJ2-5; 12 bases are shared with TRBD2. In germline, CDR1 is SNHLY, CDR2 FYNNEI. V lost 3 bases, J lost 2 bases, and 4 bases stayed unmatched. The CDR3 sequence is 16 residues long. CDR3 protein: CASSESGLAGQETQYF. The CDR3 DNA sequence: TGTGCCAGCAGTGAGAGCGGACTAGCGGGGCAAGAGACCCAGTACTTC. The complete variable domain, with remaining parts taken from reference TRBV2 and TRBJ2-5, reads EPEVTQTPSHQVTQMGQEVILRCVPISNHLYFYWYRQILGQKVEFLVSFYNNEISEKSEIFDDQFSVERPDGSNFTLKIRSTKLEDSAMYFCASSESGLAGQETQYFGPGTRLLVL.

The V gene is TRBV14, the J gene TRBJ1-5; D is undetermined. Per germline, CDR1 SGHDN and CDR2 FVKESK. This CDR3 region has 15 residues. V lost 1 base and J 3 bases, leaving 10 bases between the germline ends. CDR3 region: CASSQAGWDNQPQHF. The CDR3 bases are TGTGCCAGCAGCCAAGCGGGATGGGACAATCAGCCCCAGCATTTT.

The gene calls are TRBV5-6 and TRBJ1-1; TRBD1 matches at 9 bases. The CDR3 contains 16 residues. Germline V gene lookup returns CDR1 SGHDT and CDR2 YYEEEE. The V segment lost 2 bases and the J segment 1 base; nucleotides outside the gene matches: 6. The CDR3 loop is CASSFRGGQGNTEAFF. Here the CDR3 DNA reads TGTGCCAGCAGCTTCCGTGGGGGACAGGGGAACACTGAAGCTTTCTTT.

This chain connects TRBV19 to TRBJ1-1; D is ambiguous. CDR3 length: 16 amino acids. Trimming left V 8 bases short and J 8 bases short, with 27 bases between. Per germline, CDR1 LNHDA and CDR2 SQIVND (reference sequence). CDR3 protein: CASELTGSTPRIEAFF. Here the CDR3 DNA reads TGTGCCAGTGAACTTACCGGGTCTACCCCCCGTATCGAAGCTTTCTTT.